A single sample is the source of the 28 T cell receptor beta chains below, sequenced in a study of blood T cell repertoires in COVID-19. The data were produced by immunoSEQ multiplex PCR, yet TCRdb's version contains in-frame clones alone and is incomplete. The table has approximately 93,000 clones, around 86% seen once. Material for sequencing was peripheral blood. All receptors come from a man aged 45-65 years with active or convalescent COVID-19.

V is TRBV29-1 and J is TRBJ2-1; 11 nucleotides align to TRBD1. The CDR3 covers 14 residues. Germline V lookup: CDR1 SQVTM, CDR2 ANQGSEA. V shed 7 bases, J shed 2 bases, and the junction held 4 bases outside the gene matches. The CDR3 nucleotides read TGCAGCGGCCGGACAGGGGGCACCTACAATGAGCAGTTCTTC. Translated, it gives CSGRTGGTYNEQFF.

This chain links TRBV5-6 with TRBJ2-1; 12 bases are a match to TRBD1. The germline V gene has CDR1 SGHDT and CDR2 YYEEEE. This CDR3 contains 18 residues. Trimming took 3 bases from V and 12 from J; bases not matched to a gene: 19. CDR3 DNA sequence: TGTGCCAGCAGCTCCACCCACGCCGGGACAGGGGGCTATAAGGGGCAGTTCTTC. This codes for CASSSTHAGTGGYKGQFF. The whole variable domain, filled in from reference TRBV5-6 and TRBJ2-1, reads DAGVTQSPTHLIKTRGQQVTLRCSPKSGHDTVSWYQQALGQGPQFIFQYYEEEERQRGNFPDRFSGHQFPNYSSELNVNALLLGDSALYLCASSSTHAGTGGYKGQFFGPGTRLTVL.

This clone was recorded once. The chain uses TRBV28 and TRBJ2-7; D is perhaps TRBD2 (6 bases). Germline CDR1 MDHEN, CDR2 SYDVKM. The CDR3 loop spans 15 amino acids. Trimming left V 6 bases short and J 3 bases short, with 18 bases between. CDR3 nucleotides: TGTGCCAGCAGCTCAACCGGGACTCCCCTCTACGAGCAGTACTTC. Translation: CASSSTGTPLYEQYF.

The sample holds a few counts of this clone. The rearrangement joins TRBV5-4 to TRBJ2-5; 7 bases are shared with TRBD2. V trimming: 3 bases; J trimming: 2 bases; junction bases outside the gene matches: 4. CDR1 SGHNT and CDR2 YYREEE come from the germline V gene (reference sequence). This CDR3 spans 14 amino acids. CDR3 residues: CASSSPGRQETQYF. The CDR3, as DNA: TGTGCCAGCAGCTCGCCCGGGAGGCAAGAGACCCAGTACTTC.

This sequence joins TRBV6-5 and TRBJ1-1, with TRBD1 as a possible D gene (5 bases). Germline CDR1 is MNHEY and CDR2 is SVGAGI. The V end was cut by 6 bases, the J end by 1 base, with 9 bases between. The CDR3 has 13 amino acids. The chain's CDR3 is CASRGRENTEAFF. The DNA for the CDR3 is TGTGCCAGCAGGGGGCGGGAGAACACTGAAGCTTTCTTT.

CDR3 bases: TGTGCCAGCAGCCCCGGGAGGAACTATGGCTACACCTTC. Its protein is CASSPGRNYGYTF. This chain connects TRBV14 to TRBJ1-2; D ambiguous. The CDR3 contains 13 residues. The V end was cut by 4 bases, the J end by 2 bases, with 8 bases between. The germline CDR1 and CDR2 sequences are SGHDN and FVKESK.

The chain has TRBV6-6 and TRBJ1-2; 7 bases agree with TRBD1. Germline V lookup: CDR1 MNHNY, CDR2 SVGAGI (reference sequence). The CDR3 is 15 residues long. The V and J ends lost 6 bases and 4 bases, in that order; junction bases with no gene match: 11. In DNA, the CDR3 is TGTGCCAGCAGGGGTTTAGGGGGCACGATCTATGGCTACACCTTC. Translating gives CASRGLGGTIYGYTF.

This clone turned up a few times. This chain uses TRBV5-6 with TRBJ2-3; 8 bases map to TRBD1. Germline CDR1 is SGHDT and CDR2 is YYEEEE. This CDR3 has 16 residues. With 0 bases clipped from V and 1 base from J, the junction kept 4 bases outside the gene matches. CDR3 coding DNA: TGTGCCAGCAGCTTGGAACAGGGGGTTGGCACAGATACGCAGTATTTT. Its protein product is CASSLEQGVGTDTQYF.

V gene TRBV10-2 combines with J gene TRBJ1-2, with 10 bases matching TRBD1. The junction had 11 bases not matched to a gene; V was cut back by 5 bases and J by 5 bases. The germline V gene has CDR1 WSHSY and CDR2 SAAADI. The CDR3 is made up of 16 amino acids. The CDR3 coding sequence is TGCGCCAGCAGTTTAAGCCGGGACAGGGGCGCTTATGGCTACACCTTC. Its protein is CASSLSRDRGAYGYTF.

CDR3: CASSPTGVGSGYTF. The CDR3 nucleotides read TGTGCCAGCAGCCCAACAGGGGTAGGGAGTGGCTACACCTTC. The rearrangement uses TRBV7-8 and TRBJ1-2; 7 bases are shared with TRBD1. CDR1 and CDR2 from the germline V gene are SGHVS and FQNEAQ. With 5 bases clipped from V and 7 bases from J, the junction kept 10 bases outside the gene matches. The CDR3 sequence is 14 residues long.

V gene TRBV19 combines with J gene TRBJ2-1; 9 nucleotides align to TRBD1. Germline V CDR1 and CDR2: LNHDA, SQIVND (reference sequence). The length of the CDR3 is 16 residues. J gave up 5 bases and V 3 bases, and 8 bases lay outside the gene matches. CDR3 in amino acids: CASSITPGTGNNEQFF. The DNA of the CDR3 is TGTGCCAGTAGTATTACTCCCGGGACAGGGAACAATGAGCAGTTCTTC. The entire variable domain, with the rest obtained from reference TRBV19 and TRBJ2-1, is as follows: DGGITQSPKYLFRKEGQNVTLSCEQNLNHDAMYWYRQDPGQGLRLIYYSQIVNDFQKGDIAEGYSVSREKKESFPLTVTSAQKNPTAFYLCASSITPGTGNNEQFFGPGTRLTVL.

This rearrangement joins TRBV18 to TRBJ1-6; D uncertain. The germline gives CDR1 KGHSH, CDR2 LQKENI. V dropped 3 bases and J dropped 10 bases, with 10 bases sitting between them. The CDR3 length is 13 residues. CDR3 amino acids: CASSPPGRSPLHF. DNA for the CDR3: TGTGCCAGCTCACCCCCGGGGAGATCACCCCTCCACTTT.

The chain uses TRBV29-1 and TRBJ2-3; D is unclear. V dropped 8 bases and J dropped 6 bases, with 21 bases sitting between them. Germline V gene sequence: CDR1 SQVTM, CDR2 ANQGSEA. CDR3 length equals 14 residues. CDR3 loop: CSLARSPSVDTQYF. As DNA, the CDR3 is TGCAGCCTCGCTAGGTCCCCCTCCGTGGATACGCAGTATTTT.

This clone was recorded only once. The genes are TRBV5-6 and TRBJ1-1, with 7 bases identical to TRBD1. In germline, CDR1 is SGHDT, CDR2 YYEEEE. CDR3 length: 15 residues. V gave up 4 bases and J gave up 1 base; unmatched junction bases: 7. CDR3 residues: CASSGRYRGNTEAFF. CDR3 DNA sequence: TGTGCCAGCAGCGGCCGGTACAGGGGGAACACTGAAGCTTTCTTT.

V usage is TRBV7-2 and J usage is TRBJ1-2; D is perhaps TRBD1 (6 bases). Trimming removed 5 bases from V and 6 bases from J, with 19 bases in between. The CDR3 is 15 amino acids. The germline CDR1 and CDR2 sequences are SGHTA and FQGNSA. The CDR3 sequence is CASSKDTQGVDGYTF. The DNA for the CDR3 is TGTGCCAGCAGCAAAGATACACAGGGAGTGGATGGCTACACCTTC.

The chain joins TRBV5-1 to TRBJ2-6; TRBD1 aligns across 8 bases. Germline trimming cut 0 bases from V and 3 bases from J; bases unmatched to any gene: 5. Germline V lookup: CDR1 SGHRS, CDR2 YFSETQ. The CDR3 totals 17 residues. CDR3 region: CASSLGAGGVGANVLTF. Written as DNA, the CDR3 is TGCGCCAGCAGCTTGGGGGCAGGGGGCGTTGGGGCCAACGTCCTGACTTTC.

The chain joins TRBV5-8 to TRBJ1-4; TRBD1 agrees at 7 bases. CDR1 and CDR2 (germline): SGHTS, YDEGEE. V lost 0 bases to trimming and J lost 7 bases; unmatched junction nucleotides: 6. The CDR3 contains 15 residues. CDR3 amino acids: CASSLAAGGGEKLFF. CDR3 in DNA: TGTGCCAGCAGCTTGGCGGCAGGGGGAGGTGAAAAACTGTTTTTT. Full variable domain (rest looked up from reference TRBV5-8 and TRBJ1-4): EAGVTQSPTHLIKTRGQQATLRCSPISGHTSVYWYQQALGLGLQFLLWYDEGEERNRGNFPPRFSGRQFPNYSSELNVNALELEDSALYLCASSLAAGGGEKLFFGSGTQLSVL.

V is TRBV6-5 and J is TRBJ1-6; D is ambiguous. The CDR3 covers 13 residues. The V gene lost 6 bases and the J gene lost 6 bases, with 9 bases spanning the gap. Germline CDR1 and CDR2: MNHEY and SVGAGI. The CDR3 nucleotides read TGTGCCAGCAGGGTATCCGGTAATTCACCCCTCCACTTT. The encoded protein is CASRVSGNSPLHF.

The genes are TRBV5-1 and TRBJ2-2; TRBD1 matches 9 bases. J gave up 4 bases and V 0 bases, and 4 bases lay outside the gene matches. Germline lookup yields CDR1 SGHRS and CDR2 YFSETQ. The CDR3 runs to 16 residues. As DNA, the CDR3 is TGCGCCAGCAGCTTGGAGACAGGGGGAAGCACCGGGGAGCTGTTTTTT. Translated: CASSLETGGSTGELFF. Looking up the rest from reference TRBV5-1 and TRBJ2-2 gives the full variable domain: KAGVTQTPRYLIKTRGQQVTLSCSPISGHRSVSWYQQTPGQGLQFLFEYFSETQRNKGNFPGRFSGRQFSNSRSEMNVSTLELGDSALYLCASSLETGGSTGELFFGEGSRLTVL.

The chain is built from TRBV11-2 and TRBJ2-5, with TRBD2 matching over 8 bases. Germline V gene data show CDR1 as SGHAT and CDR2 as FQNNGV. The CDR3 has 14 residues. With V trimmed by 5 bases and J by 5 bases, 7 bases remained unmatched. CDR3 in DNA: TGTGCCAGCAGCCTGGCCCAGCGGGGGGAGACCCAGTACTTC. Translated: CASSLAQRGETQYF.

The chain joins TRBV2 to TRBJ2-7; 8 bases line up with TRBD1. The CDR3 consists of 15 residues. Germline CDR1 SNHLY, CDR2 FYNNEI. J gave up 5 bases and V 6 bases, and 12 bases lay outside the gene matches. The CDR3 loop is CASSRGPGQVNEQYF. The CDR3 nucleotides are TGTGCCAGCAGCCGAGGGCCGGGACAGGTAAACGAGCAGTACTTC.

The V and J genes are TRBV18 and TRBJ1-5; 10 bases agree with TRBD1. With 0 bases clipped from V and 6 bases from J, the junction kept 2 bases outside the gene matches. This CDR3 comprises 15 residues. CDR1 KGHSH and CDR2 LQKENI come from the germline V gene. The CDR3: CASSPPGQGGQPQHF. CDR3 nucleotides: TGTGCCAGCTCACCACCTGGACAGGGGGGTCAGCCCCAGCATTTT.

The genes are TRBV12-3 or TRBV12-4 and TRBJ1-1; no clear D gene. There are 13 residues in the CDR3. The V end lost 6 bases, the J end lost 1 base, and 9 bases lay between the germline ends. This CDR3 is CASRRDKNTEAFF. CDR3 DNA: TGTGCCAGCAGAAGAGACAAGAACACTGAAGCTTTCTTT.

In this sample, this clone turned up a few times. J is TRBJ2-2 and V is TRBV6-5, with TRBD2 matching 8 bases. The CDR3 runs to 15 residues. Germline CDR1 and CDR2: MNHEY and SVGAGI. Unmatched junction bases numbered 3, after V lost 1 base and J lost 5 bases. The CDR3 nucleotides are TGTGCCAGCAGTTACTTCGGGAGGGGGACCGGGGAGCTGTTTTTT. The encoded protein is CASSYFGRGTGELFF.

The V and J genes are TRBV18 and TRBJ2-2; 7 nucleotides align to TRBD1. The CDR3 runs 14 residues. Germline V gene lookup returns CDR1 KGHSH and CDR2 LQKENI. The V segment lost 3 bases and the J segment 3 bases; nucleotides outside the gene matches: 1. CDR3: CASSPDRDTGELFF. The DNA for the CDR3 is TGTGCCAGCTCACCTGACAGGGACACCGGGGAGCTGTTTTTT.

The chain is built from TRBV30 and TRBJ2-1; D remains unclear. The V gene lost 0 bases and the J gene lost 5 bases, with 8 bases spanning the gap. The V gene's germline CDR1 is GTSNPN and CDR2 SVGIG (reference sequence). This CDR3 contains 13 residues. CDR3 nucleotides: TGTGCCTGGAGTGTACGGCAGGACAATGAGCAGTTCTTC. It is translated as CAWSVRQDNEQFF.

There are a few counts of this clone. The CDR3 loop reads CASSSLSYEQYF. The CDR3 DNA reads TGTGCCAGCAGTTCCCTGAGCTACGAGCAGTACTTC. This sequence joins TRBV12-3 or TRBV12-4 and TRBJ2-7, with D uncertain. The V gene lost 4 bases and the J gene lost 3 bases, with 7 bases spanning the gap. The CDR3 has 12 residues.

The chain links TRBV5-6 to TRBJ2-7, with D tentatively TRBD1 (6 bases). CDR1 is SGHDT, CDR2 YYEEEE, per germline. V was pared by 0 bases and J by 5 bases, with 15 bases between. The CDR3 has 15 residues. CDR3 coding DNA: TGTGCCAGCAGCTTGGTTGTCCGACCAGGGGACGAGCAGTACTTC. It specifies CASSLVVRPGDEQYF.